This T cell receptor beta chain was documented in a study of T cells in Graves' hyperthyroidism and ophthalmopathy. Regions amplified from RNA transcripts were the TCR beta CDR3 regions. During a first-round RT-PCR of the TCR CDR3, the HTBI primer set was used. TCRdb re-derived calls from the multiplex PCR reads in MiXCR, one entry per CDR3 protein. This table has some 300,000 distinct CDR3 sequences, about an eighth appearing once. Patients were excluded for uncontrolled infection, other autoimmune disease, pregnancy or lactation. PBMCs were obtained from 7.5 to 10 ml fresh peripheral blood. This clonotype was detected many times. What it recognizes is unknown. Study-level findings and limits: Ophthalmopathy and stable hyperthyroidism were separated by a 13 V-J model. Blood also showed most of the thyroid clonotypes that were expanded above 0.001.

The germline V and J ends were trimmed by 6 bases and 0 bases, with 11 bases remaining between them. The CDR3 covers 13 residues. Germline CDR1 and CDR2: DFQATT and SNEGSKA (reference sequence). The chain has TRBV20-1 and TRBJ1-1; no firm D call. The clonotype was recovered from a woman aged 25 to 45 with Graves' hyperthyroidism that later progressed to Graves' ophthalmopathy. The sample taken for sequencing was blood. In nucleotides, the CDR3 is TGCAGTGCGGCGCCTTTTGTGAACACTGAAGCTTTCTTT. It encodes CSAAPFVNTEAFF.